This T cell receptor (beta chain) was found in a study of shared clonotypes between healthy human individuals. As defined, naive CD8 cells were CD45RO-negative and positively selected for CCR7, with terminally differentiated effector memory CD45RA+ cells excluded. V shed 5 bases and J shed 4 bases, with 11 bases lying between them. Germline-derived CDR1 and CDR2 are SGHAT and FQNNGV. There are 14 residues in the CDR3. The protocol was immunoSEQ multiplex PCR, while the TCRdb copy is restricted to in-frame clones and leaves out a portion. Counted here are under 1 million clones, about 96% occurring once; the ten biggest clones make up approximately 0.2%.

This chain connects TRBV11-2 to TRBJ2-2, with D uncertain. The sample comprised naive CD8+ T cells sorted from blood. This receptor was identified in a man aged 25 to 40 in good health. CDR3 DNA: TGTGCCAGCAGCCTTCAAGGCGTCACCGGGGAGCTGTTTTTT. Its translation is CASSLQGVTGELFF.